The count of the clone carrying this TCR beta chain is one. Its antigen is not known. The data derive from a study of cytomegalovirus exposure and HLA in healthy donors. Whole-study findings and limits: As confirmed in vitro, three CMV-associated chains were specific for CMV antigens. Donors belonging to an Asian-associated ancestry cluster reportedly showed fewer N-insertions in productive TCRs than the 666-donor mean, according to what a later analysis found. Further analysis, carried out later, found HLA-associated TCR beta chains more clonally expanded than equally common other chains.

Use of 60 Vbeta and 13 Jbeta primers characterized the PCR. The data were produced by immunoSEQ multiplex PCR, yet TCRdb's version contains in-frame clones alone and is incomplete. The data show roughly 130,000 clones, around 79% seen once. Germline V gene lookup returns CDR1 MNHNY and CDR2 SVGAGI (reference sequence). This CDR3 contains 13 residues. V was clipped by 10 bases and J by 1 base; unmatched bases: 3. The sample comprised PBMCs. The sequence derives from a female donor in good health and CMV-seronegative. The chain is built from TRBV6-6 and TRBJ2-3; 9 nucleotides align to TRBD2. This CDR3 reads CANSGGRTDTQYF. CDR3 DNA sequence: TGTGCCAATAGCGGGGGACGCACAGATACGCAGTATTTT.